Listed below are T cell receptor beta chains from one sample, sequenced in a study of blood T cell repertoires in COVID-19. Assay: immunoSEQ multiplex PCR; the TCRdb copy retains only in-frame clones and omits some. The table includes about 180,000 clones, around 88% detected once. The sequenced material came from peripheral blood. Receptors were obtained from a woman younger than 45 with acute or convalescent COVID-19. Each CDR3 is given with its conserved first and last residue. The D gene is left open where the match is weak. Some rows mark clone size as missing; the rest say once, few, many or name a class of expanded clone.

v_call	clone_size	d_call	j_call	cdr3_aa	cdr3_nt
TRBV6-5	NA	NA	TRBJ2-1	CASSPSGGNEQFF	TGTGCCAGCAGCCCCAGCGGAGGGAATGAGCAGTTCTTC
TRBV7-2	NA	NA	TRBJ1-1	CASSSKKPGDTEAFF	TGTGCCAGCAGCTCCAAAAAACCGGGGGATACTGAAGCTTTCTTT
TRBV19	NA	NA	TRBJ1-2	CASSLQQGSYTF	TGTGCCAGTAGTCTACAACAGGGAAGCTACACCTTC
TRBV6-8	NA	TRBD2	TRBJ2-2	CASSYSLSGRAGELFF	TGTGCCAGCAGTTACTCGCTGAGCGGGAGAGCCGGGGAGCTGTTTTTT
TRBV7-6	NA	NA	TRBJ1-5	CASSLKPGGEPQHF	TGTGCCAGCAGCTTAAAGCCCGGGGGGGAGCCCCAGCATTTT
TRBV28	NA	NA	TRBJ2-5	CASSLMRVLYQETQYF	TGTGCCAGCAGTTTGATGCGCGTTTTGTACCAAGAGACCCAGTACTTC
TRBV28	few	TRBD2	TRBJ2-1	CACPPSSGGVNEQFF	TGTGCCTGCCCTCCGTCGTCGGGAGGGGTCAATGAGCAGTTCTTC
TRBV6-2/TRBV6-3	NA	NA	TRBJ2-7	CASSYHYEQYF	TGTGCCAGCAGTTACCACTACGAGCAGTACTTC
TRBV29-1	NA	NA	TRBJ2-3	CSGVGGTQYF	TGCAGCGGGGTAGGGGGTACGCAGTATTTT
TRBV2	NA	NA	TRBJ2-5	CASCLQETQYF	TGTGCCAGCTGTCTGCAAGAGACCCAGTACTTC
TRBV28	NA	NA	TRBJ1-6	CASPRQNLNHYSPLHF	TGTGCCAGCCCACGACAAAACTTGAACCATTATTCACCCCTCCACTTT
TRBV7-6	NA	NA	TRBJ1-4	CASSLGRDEKLFF	TGTGCCAGCAGCTTGGGTCGGGATGAAAAACTGTTTTTT
TRBV18	NA	NA	TRBJ2-5	CASSPSRDILRAQYF	TGTGCCAGCTCACCTTCGAGGGACATTCTGCGAGCCCAGTACTTC
TRBV5-1	NA	TRBD2	TRBJ2-3	CASSLLAGWQYF	TGCGCCAGCAGCCTATTAGCGGGCTGGCAGTATTTT
TRBV2	NA	TRBD1	TRBJ1-5	CASGQANQPQHF	TGTGCCAGCGGACAGGCCAATCAGCCCCAGCATTTT
TRBV6-6	NA	NA	TRBJ1-2	CASSPRGGGGYTF	TGTGCCAGCAGTCCGAGGGGGGGCGGTGGCTACACCTTC
TRBV7-9	few	NA	TRBJ2-3	CASSPARGSDTQYF	TGTGCCAGCAGCCCCGCCCGGGGTTCAGATACGCAGTATTTT
TRBV5-4	NA	NA	TRBJ1-5	CASSLSPGGNQPQHF	TGTGCCAGCAGCTTGAGTCCCGGAGGGAATCAGCCCCAGCATTTT
TRBV3-1/TRBV3-2	NA	NA	TRBJ2-1	CASSQESNEQFF	TGTGCCAGCAGCCAAGAGAGCAATGAGCAGTTCTTC
TRBV29-1	NA	NA	TRBJ2-5	CSVETRGKETQYF	TGCAGCGTAGAAACCAGGGGAAAGGAGACCCAGTACTTC
TRBV7-2	NA	TRBD2	TRBJ2-5	CASSFGREPRVTQYF	TGTGCCAGCAGCTTCGGGCGGGAGCCCCGAGTGACCCAGTACTTC
TRBV2	once	NA	TRBJ2-3	CASRLESTDTQYF	TGTGCCAGCCGCCTAGAAAGCACAGATACGCAGTATTTT
TRBV10-3	once	TRBD2	TRBJ2-7	CAISETSGSVEQYF	TGTGCCATCAGTGAGACTAGCGGGAGTGTCGAGCAGTACTTC
TRBV5-1	NA	NA	TRBJ2-7	CASSLQGSYPNEQYF	TGCGCCAGCAGCTTACAGGGTTCGTACCCTAACGAGCAGTACTTC
TRBV24-1	NA	TRBD2	TRBJ2-1	CATSDPGTSFGEQFF	TGTGCCACCAGTGATCCCGGGACTAGCTTCGGTGAGCAGTTCTTC
TRBV3-1/TRBV3-2	NA	NA	TRBJ1-3	CASSQDLGNTIYF	TGTGCCAGCAGCCAAGATCTGGGCAACACCATATATTTT
TRBV5-4	NA	NA	TRBJ2-7	CANPGTPRGVQYF	TGTGCCAACCCCGGGACACCTCGAGGGGTGCAGTACTTC
TRBV29-1	NA	NA	TRBJ1-3	CSGMTPGYTIYF	TGCAGCGGGATGACTCCCGGGTACACCATATATTTT
TRBV2	NA	NA	TRBJ1-5	CASSGRDYYTQPQHF	TGTGCCAGCAGTGGGAGGGACTATTACACTCAGCCCCAGCATTTT
TRBV28	NA	NA	TRBJ2-3	CASSTRLRREYF	TGTGCCAGCAGTACTCGACTCCGTCGGGAGTATTTT
TRBV12-5	NA	NA	TRBJ2-6	CASGGPTGFPSGANVLTF	TGTGCTAGTGGGGGCCCTACAGGGTTCCCCTCTGGGGCCAACGTCCTGACTTTC
TRBV3-1/TRBV3-2	NA	NA	TRBJ2-5	CASSRSSPTETQYF	TGTGCCAGCAGCCGAAGTAGCCCCACGGAGACCCAGTACTTC
TRBV5-1	NA	TRBD1	TRBJ2-7	CASSPGQGLSEQYF	TGCGCCAGCAGCCCCGGACAGGGCCTGAGCGAGCAGTACTTC
TRBV6-5	NA	TRBD1	TRBJ2-5	CASRRTGEETQYF	TGTGCCAGCAGGCGGACAGGAGAAGAGACCCAGTACTTC
TRBV6-6	NA	NA	TRBJ2-1	CASRTDSMSYNEQFF	TGTGCCAGCAGAACGGACAGTATGTCCTACAATGAGCAGTTCTTC
TRBV30	NA	NA	TRBJ2-7	CAGIAKSEQYF	TGTGCCGGGATCGCTAAGAGCGAGCAGTACTTC
TRBV6-1	NA	NA	TRBJ1-5	CASSSGQPQHF	TGTGCCAGCAGTAGCGGGCAGCCCCAGCATTTT
TRBV7-9	NA	NA	TRBJ2-3	CASSAQGGAPTDTQYF	TGTGCCAGCAGCGCCCAGGGGGGCGCCCCCACAGATACGCAGTATTTT
TRBV6-5	NA	NA	TRBJ2-1	CASKGEGGEQFF	TGTGCCAGCAAGGGGGAGGGGGGTGAGCAGTTCTTC
TRBV11-3	NA	NA	TRBJ2-7	CASSLAEPYEQYF	TGTGCCAGCAGCTTAGCGGAGCCCTACGAGCAGTACTTC
TRBV3-1/TRBV3-2	NA	TRBD2	TRBJ2-7	CASSQGLKTSGNQQYF	TGTGCCAGCAGCCAAGGTCTTAAGACTAGCGGAAACCAGCAGTACTTC
TRBV30	NA	TRBD2	TRBJ2-1	CAGIAGAGNEQFF	TGTGCCGGAATAGCGGGAGCGGGCAATGAGCAGTTCTTC
TRBV11-2	NA	NA	TRBJ1-1	CASSLDRRGAFF	TGTGCCAGCAGCTTAGATCGGCGAGGAGCTTTCTTT
TRBV10-3	NA	TRBD1	TRBJ2-5	CASGTGQETQYF	TGTGCCAGCGGGACAGGACAAGAGACCCAGTACTTC
TRBV20-1	NA	NA	TRBJ2-1	CSASGGASYNEQFF	TGCAGTGCTAGTGGGGGAGCTTCCTACAATGAGCAGTTCTTC
TRBV18	NA	TRBD1	TRBJ1-1	CASSPYQGDGEAFF	TGTGCCAGCTCACCTTACCAGGGGGACGGCGAAGCTTTCTTT
TRBV3-1/TRBV3-2	NA	NA	TRBJ2-7	CASSRLYEQYF	TGTGCCAGCAGCCGACTCTACGAGCAGTACTTC